A single sample gave rise to the 24 T cell receptor beta chains below, sequenced in a study of HIV-infected patients and healthy controls. Reverse transcription used around 500 ng RNA and constant-region primers for alpha and beta. Using multiplexing indices, alpha and beta chain libraries were generated apart by chain-specific third strand synthesis. Using its own MiXCR run on the 5' RACE reads, TCRdb lists one record per CDR3 protein. The sample holds 15,000 or so distinct CDR3 sequences, about 7% seen once. Whole blood was used without fractionation, so all unsorted peripheral T cells were included. The source material was blood. These receptors were collected from an adult in good health.

The chain carries TRBV28 and TRBJ2-3; 10 nucleotides match TRBD2. J lost 2 bases, V lost 4 bases, and 6 bases had no gene match. CDR1 MDHEN and CDR2 SYDVKM come from the germline V gene. The CDR3 spans 16 residues. CDR3 region: CASSSLAGAFTDTQYF. CDR3 DNA sequence: TGTGCCAGCAGTTCCCTAGCGGGAGCCTTCACAGATACGCAGTATTTT.

This clonotype has a count of ten or more. The chain employs TRBV9 and TRBJ1-2; TRBD1 is a possible D gene (6 bases). The V gene's germline CDR1 is SGDLS and CDR2 YYNGEE. This CDR3 comprises 15 residues. The V gene lost 4 bases and the J gene lost 4 bases, with 17 bases spanning the gap. The CDR3: CASSPVGGASYGYTF. For the CDR3, the DNA is TGTGCCAGCAGCCCCGTGGGGGGGGCGAGCTATGGCTACACCTTC.

The chain combines TRBV6-2 or TRBV6-3 with TRBJ2-1; TRBD2 might be the D (5 bases). The CDR3 loop spans 13 amino acids. Trimming removed 8 bases from V and 7 bases from J, with 15 bases in between. The germline CDR1 and CDR2 sequences are MNHEY and SVGEGT. The CDR3 DNA reads as TGTGCCAGCTCGCAGTCGGGGTATAATGAGCAGTTCTTC. Translated: CASSQSGYNEQFF.

Many counts were recorded for this clonotype. This sequence joins TRBV4-3 and TRBJ2-5; D gene uncertain. V was trimmed by 4 bases and J by 7 bases, leaving 22 bases between them. CDR3 length: 16 residues. Germline V gene data show CDR1 as LGHNA and CDR2 as YSLEER. The CDR3 bases are TGCGCCAGCAGCCGGGGATGGGGATCCACGACGCCGACCCAGTACTTC. This translates into CASSRGWGSTTPTQYF.

This clonotype was counted at least ten times. The chain links TRBV19 to TRBJ1-5; a weak D match, TRBD1 (6 bases). This CDR3 has 14 residues. Between the trimmed V and J ends, which lost 5 bases and 7 bases, there was a span of 15 bases. CDR1 is LNHDA, CDR2 SQIVND, per germline (reference sequence). CDR3 sequence (DNA): TGTGCCAGTAGTTCCCGACAGGTAAAGCAGCCCCAGCATTTT. It encodes CASSSRQVKQPQHF.

This clonotype is labeled as medium-sized. The rearrangement joins TRBV5-1 to TRBJ1-1; D gene ambiguous. The V end was cut by 3 bases, the J end by 0 bases, with 12 bases between. The CDR3 is 15 residues long. Germline V gives CDR1 SGHRS, CDR2 YFSETQ. For the CDR3, the DNA is TGCGCCAGCAGCTCGGACCGGATAGTGAACACTGAAGCTTTCTTT. Its protein is CASSSDRIVNTEAFF. Using reference TRBV5-1 and TRBJ1-1 for the parts outside the CDR3, the full variable domain is KAGVTQTPRYLIKTRGQQVTLSCSPISGHRSVSWYQQTPGQGLQFLFEYFSETQRNKGNFPGRFSGRQFSNSRSEMNVSTLELGDSALYLCASSSDRIVNTEAFFGQGTRLTVV.

This clonotype has ten or more counts. The chain joins TRBV7-2 to TRBJ2-5; tentatively, D is TRBD1 (5 bases). This CDR3 is built from 17 residues. Per the germline V gene, CDR1 is SGHTA and CDR2 is FQGNSA. V was cut by 2 bases and J by 0 bases, with 16 bases left in between. CDR3 bases: TGTGCCAGCAGCTTACGCGCGGCAGGGTTGAACCAAGAGACCCAGTACTTC. Amino acids: CASSLRAAGLNQETQYF.

The chain recombines TRBV12-3 or TRBV12-4 with TRBJ2-7; TRBD2 agrees at 10 bases. The CDR3 runs to 15 residues. V lost 5 bases to trimming and J lost 4 bases; unmatched junction nucleotides: 8. The CDR3 loop is CASSPLAGVGYEQYF. In DNA form, the CDR3 reads TGTGCCAGCAGTCCCCTAGCGGGAGTCGGATACGAGCAGTACTTC.

This clonotype was seen ten or more times. The gene calls are TRBV7-9 and TRBJ2-7; the D gene is possibly TRBD2 (6 bases). The V end was cut by 0 bases, the J end by 2 bases, with 11 bases between. Germline V lookup: CDR1 SEHNR, CDR2 FQNEAQ (reference sequence). CDR3 length equals 15 residues. CDR3 sequence (DNA): TGTGCCAGCAGCTTAGCGGACGGGGGACCCTACGAGCAGTACTTC. It yields the protein CASSLADGGPYEQYF.

This chain uses TRBV18 with TRBJ2-1; the D gene is possibly TRBD2 (5 bases). V was clipped by 0 bases and J by 6 bases, with 12 bases between them. Germline assignment: CDR1 KGHSH and CDR2 LQKENI. The CDR3 contains 15 residues. The CDR3 loop is CASSPPEVWGNEQFF. The CDR3 bases are TGTGCCAGCTCACCACCGGAGGTTTGGGGCAATGAGCAGTTCTTC. The full variable domain, completed using reference TRBV18 and TRBJ2-1, is NAGVMQNPRHLVRRRGQEARLRCSPMKGHSHVYWYRQLPEEGLKFMVYLQKENIIDESGMPKERFSAEFPKEGPSILRIQQVVRGDSAAYFCASSPPEVWGNEQFFGPGTRLTVL.

This clonotype was observed many times. The CDR3 DNA is TGCGCCAGCAGCCCCCGGACAGGGGACTACGAGCAGTACTTC. It encodes CASSPRTGDYEQYF. The V call is TRBV5-1, the J call TRBJ2-7; the match to TRBD1 covers 9 bases. The CDR3 runs 14 residues. Germline CDR1 and CDR2: SGHRS and YFSETQ. Trimming took 4 bases from V and 3 from J; bases not matched to a gene: 5. Variable domain in full (rest from reference TRBV5-1 and TRBJ2-7): KAGVTQTPRYLIKTRGQQVTLSCSPISGHRSVSWYQQTPGQGLQFLFEYFSETQRNKGNFPGRFSGRQFSNSRSEMNVSTLELGDSALYLCASSPRTGDYEQYFGPGTRLTVT.

This clonotype counts as medium-sized (0.01 to 0.1%). The chain uses TRBV12-3 or TRBV12-4 and TRBJ2-2, with D maybe TRBD1 (6 bases). V lost 6 bases, J lost 5 bases, and 16 bases lay in between. CDR3 size: 15 residues. As DNA, the CDR3 is TGTGCCAGCAGGATACAGGGCTCCTGGACCGGGGAGCTGTTTTTT. Translation: CASRIQGSWTGELFF.

The table lists this clonotype with a few counts. For the CDR3, the DNA is TGTGCCAGCAGTGAAGCGGGAGGACAGCCCCAGCATTTT. Protein: CASSEAGGQPQHF. V usage is TRBV6-1 and J usage is TRBJ1-5; D gene ambiguous. This CDR3 is built from 13 residues. The V gene's germline CDR1 is MNHNS and CDR2 SASEGT. Trimming removed 0 bases at V and 7 bases at J, with 7 bases between.

The CDR3 protein is CASSPGQMNEKLFF. The DNA for the CDR3 is TGTGCCAGCTCACCGGGGCAGATGAATGAAAAACTGTTTTTT. The chain links TRBV18 to TRBJ1-4, with a possible D match to TRBD1 (5 bases). Germline CDR1 reads KGHSH; CDR2 reads LQKENI. V shed 3 bases and J shed 5 bases, with 10 bases lying between them. The CDR3 has 14 residues.

The sample holds many counts of this clonotype. V is TRBV27 and J is TRBJ2-1, with TRBD2 matching 8 bases. Germline assignment: CDR1 MNHEY and CDR2 SMNVEV (reference sequence). V was clipped by 5 bases and J by 4 bases; unmatched bases: 13. This CDR3 comprises 17 residues. CDR3 protein: CASSRWRGAGGYNEQFF. Written as DNA, the CDR3 is TGTGCCAGCAGTCGCTGGCGAGGGGCGGGGGGTTACAATGAGCAGTTCTTC.

This clonotype was counted ten times or more. The chain couples TRBV28 to TRBJ2-3; D is unresolved. Germline V gene data show CDR1 as MDHEN and CDR2 as SYDVKM. Deletions cut 4 bases from V and 2 bases from J, with 19 bases between. The CDR3 extends over 17 amino acids. The CDR3 DNA follows: TGTGCCAGCAGTTCCCTCCTGGGCGGAACCCACACAGATACGCAGTATTTT. This encodes CASSSLLGGTHTDTQYF.

This clonotype was found many times. The V and J genes are TRBV5-5 and TRBJ2-3, with unresolved D. Between the trimmed V and J ends, which lost 0 bases and 4 bases, there was a span of 9 bases. Germline lookup yields CDR1 SGHKS and CDR2 YYEKEE (reference sequence). The CDR3 covers 14 residues. In DNA, the CDR3 is TGTGCCAGCAGCTTGGGGATAGATGCAGATACGCAGTATTTT. Protein: CASSLGIDADTQYF. Together with reference TRBV5-5 and TRBJ2-3, the CDR3 gives the full variable domain: DAGVTQSPTHLIKTRGQQVTLRCSPISGHKSVSWYQQVLGQGPQFIFQYYEKEERGRGNFPDRFSARQFPNYSSELNVNALLLGDSALYLCASSLGIDADTQYFGPGTRLTVL.

V usage is TRBV7-8 and J usage is TRBJ1-3; tentatively, D is TRBD1 (6 bases). The V gene's germline CDR1 is SGHVS and CDR2 FQNEAQ. The CDR3 covers 17 residues. V lost 2 bases to trimming and J lost 0 bases, with 14 bases between them. The CDR3 sequence is CASSLNTGSFSGNTIYF. As DNA, the CDR3 is TGTGCCAGCAGCTTAAATACAGGGTCTTTCTCTGGAAACACCATATATTTT.

This clonotype was seen repeatedly, ten times or more. The V and J genes are TRBV19 and TRBJ1-5, with 9 bases identical to TRBD1. Germline V gene data show CDR1 as LNHDA and CDR2 as SQIVND (reference sequence). The CDR3 runs 15 residues. The J segment lost 3 bases and the V segment lost 3 bases, leaving 3 bases of the junction unmatched. In DNA form, the CDR3 reads TGTGCCAGTAGTATCGGACAGGGGCCCAATCAGCCCCAGCATTTT. This sequence encodes CASSIGQGPNQPQHF.

This clonotype was observed at least ten times. The genes are TRBV7-9 and TRBJ2-3; possibly TRBD1 or TRBD2 for D (5 bases each). From germline, CDR1 is SEHNR and CDR2 FQNEAQ (reference sequence). The CDR3 is made up of 14 amino acids. Trimming left V 2 bases short and J 2 bases short, with 8 bases between. The CDR3 bases are TGTGCCAGCAGCTTATTGGGGGACACAGATACGCAGTATTTT. This sequence encodes CASSLLGDTDTQYF. Supplemented by reference TRBV7-9 and TRBJ2-3, the full variable domain reads DTGVSQNPRHKITKRGQNVTFRCDPISEHNRLYWYRQTLGQGPEFLTYFQNEAQLEKSRLLSDRFSAERPKGSFSTLEIQRTEQGDSAMYLCASSLLGDTDTQYFGPGTRLTVL.

Regarding this clonotype: A much larger clone differs from this one at a single base, so this may be a read error. V and J are TRBV29-1 and TRBJ2-7, with 10 positions matching TRBD1. The CDR3 consists of 15 residues. V lost 4 bases and J lost 6; bases outside the gene matches: 12. CDR1 and CDR2 (germline): SQVTM, ANQGSEA. CDR3 residues: CSVGGPGQGICEQYF. The CDR3 DNA reads as TGCAGCGTTGGGGGGCCGGGACAGGGGATTTGCGAGCAGTACTTC.

Many counts were recorded for this clonotype. V is TRBV5-1 and J is TRBJ2-1, with 14 bases aligning to TRBD2. The germline V gene encodes CDR1 SGHRS and CDR2 YFSETQ. The V gene end was trimmed by 0 bases and the J gene end by 2 bases; junction bases not matched to a gene: 4. The CDR3 is 18 residues long. CDR3 DNA: TGCGCCAGCAGCTTGGCGGAGACTAGCGGGAGGGCCTACAATGAGCAGTTCTTC. This sequence encodes CASSLAETSGRAYNEQFF.

This clonotype was found many times. The chain carries TRBV14 and TRBJ2-7, with 9 bases that match TRBD2. The CDR3 has 18 amino acids. Germline V lookup: CDR1 SGHDN, CDR2 FVKESK. V shed 5 bases, J shed 3 bases, and the junction held 17 bases outside the gene matches. CDR3 residues: CASSMGSIGGRGLYEQYF. CDR3 DNA: TGTGCCAGCAGCATGGGCTCTATCGGCGGGAGGGGGCTCTACGAGCAGTACTTC.

Many counts were recorded for this clonotype. The CDR3 protein is CSATSLGHLDTYEQYF. The CDR3 nucleotides are TGCAGTGCTACAAGCCTAGGACATCTAGATACCTACGAGCAGTACTTC. The chain combines TRBV20-1 with TRBJ2-7, with a tentative D call TRBD1 (5 bases). The V end lost 4 bases, the J end lost 2 bases, and 21 bases lay between the germline ends. The germline V gene encodes CDR1 DFQATT and CDR2 SNEGSKA (reference sequence). The CDR3 contains 16 residues.